This TCR beta chain stems from a study of cytomegalovirus exposure and HLA in healthy donors. PCR was performed using 60 Vbeta and 13 Jbeta primers. Study processing details: Around 11 million shared chains were among the roughly 78 million unique TCR beta chains that a later analysis counted. Produced via immunoSEQ multiplex PCR; TCRdb's table is partial and in-frame only. The V and J calls and clone size were taken over from that table, and D and trimming were inferred from the DNA. The sample carries over 150,000 clones, over 70% recorded once. The study, taken as a whole, reports: Several of the most significant clusters appeared linked to common viral pathogens, based on a later analysis.

The CDR3 runs 15 residues. Germline V gene data show CDR1 as SEHNR and CDR2 as FQNEAQ (reference sequence). V trimming: 5 bases; J trimming: 0 bases; junction bases outside the gene matches: 2. This clone has just a few counts. Its antigen is undetermined. The chain has TRBV7-9 and TRBJ2-1, with TRBD2 identical over 9 bases. Sequenced input: PBMCs. The clonotype was recovered from a man younger than 40 in good health and CMV-seronegative. For the CDR3, the DNA is TGTGCCAGCAGCATTAGCGGGAGCTCCTACAATGAGCAGTTCTTC. It is translated as CASSISGSSYNEQFF.